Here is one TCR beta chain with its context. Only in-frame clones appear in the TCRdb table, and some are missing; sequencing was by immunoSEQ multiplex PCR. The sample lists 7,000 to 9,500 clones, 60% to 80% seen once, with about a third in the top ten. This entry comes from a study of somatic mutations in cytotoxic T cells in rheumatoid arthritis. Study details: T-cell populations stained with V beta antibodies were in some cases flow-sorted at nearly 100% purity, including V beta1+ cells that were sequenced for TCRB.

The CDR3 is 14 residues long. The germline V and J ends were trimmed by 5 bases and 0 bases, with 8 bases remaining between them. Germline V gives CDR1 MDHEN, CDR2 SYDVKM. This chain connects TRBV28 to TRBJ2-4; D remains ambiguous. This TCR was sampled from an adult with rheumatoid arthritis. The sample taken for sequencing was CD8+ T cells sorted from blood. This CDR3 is CASSDGLAKNIQYF. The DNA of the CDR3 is TGTGCCAGCAGTGACGGGTTAGCCAAAAACATTCAGTACTTC.